Described below is a single T cell receptor beta chain sequence and its context. The antigen is unknown. TCRdb's table, derived via immunoSEQ multiplex PCR, lists solely in-frame clones and lacks some. The data hold about 76,000 clones, with 65% to 90% observed a single time. This sample was taken from a study of OX40 agonist ivuxolimab in advanced cancers. Looking at the study overall: Partial responses were observed in three patients, of whom one had hepatocellular carcinoma and two had cutaneous melanoma. Study outcomes and limitations: Average numbers of expanded clones were greater in CD8+ T cells than in CD4+.

V gave up 7 bases and J gave up 4 bases, with 14 bases separating them. The CDR3 spans 14 residues. The germline CDR1 and CDR2 sequences are SNHLY and FYNNEI. The sequence was collected from an adult with an advanced solid tumor such as melanoma, head and neck, liver or kidney cancer. The chain employs TRBV2 and TRBJ2-1; a possible D gene is TRBD1 (6 bases). Sample: CD4+ or CD8+ T cells sorted from blood, taken in a trial of the OX40 agonist ivuxolimab. The CDR3 is CASIPNQGYNEQFF. Written as DNA, the CDR3 is TGTGCCAGCATTCCGAACCAGGGGTACAATGAGCAGTTCTTC.